The entry below describes one T cell receptor (beta chain). Original processing notes: Reference gene primer amplification yielded estimated nucleated cell counts. Produced via immunoSEQ multiplex PCR; TCRdb's table is partial and in-frame only. The DNA was the basis for D and trimming; V, J and clone size are from that table. The data contain about 130,000 clones, about 85% of them singletons. The entry originates in a study of blood T cell repertoires in COVID-19. This CDR3 is built from 16 residues. The germline CDR1 and CDR2 sequences are SGHNT and YYREEE (reference sequence). Trimming removed 4 bases from V and 8 bases from J, with 24 bases in between.

The receptor's source is a woman over 75 with acute or convalescent COVID-19. V gene TRBV5-4 combines with J gene TRBJ1-2; tentative D call: TRBD1 (6 bases). The source material was peripheral blood. The CDR3 sequence is CASSPRGAEGEAGYTF. Here the CDR3 DNA reads TGTGCCAGCAGCCCCAGGGGCGCCGAGGGGGAAGCCGGCTACACCTTC.